This T cell receptor beta chain is drawn from a study of T cell changes during pregnancy in multiple sclerosis. This clone was recorded a few times. From germline, CDR1 is SGDLS and CDR2 YYNGEE. The V end lost 4 bases, the J end lost 0 bases, and 8 bases lay between the germline ends. The CDR3 extends over 14 amino acids. Measured with immunoSEQ multiplex PCR; TCRdb has only the in-frame clones, and not every one. The table has about 60,000 clones, roughly nine tenths seen once. The receptor was derived from a female donor in good health, enrolled as a control in a pregnancy study. The sequencing used CD4+ T cells from peripheral blood mononuclear cells, collected after pregnancy. The chain is built from TRBV9 and TRBJ1-5; D not resolved. CDR3 region: CASSTTDSNQPQHF. The CDR3 DNA sequence: TGTGCCAGCAGCACAACAGATAGCAATCAGCCCCAGCATTTT.